These 4 T cell receptor beta chains came from one sample sequenced in a study of cytomegalovirus exposure and HLA in healthy donors. PCR involved 60 Vbeta and 13 Jbeta primers. The assay was immunoSEQ multiplex PCR, and TCRdb's table has in-frame clones only and misses some. Seen here are over 150,000 clones, under 85% observed once, and the top ten hold approximately 2.8%. Sequenced: PBMCs. These receptors were obtained from a man aged 18 to 29 in good health and CMV-seronegative.

This clone was detected a few times. J is TRBJ1-2 and V is TRBV4-1; D unclear. The length of the CDR3 is 16 residues. The germline V gene has CDR1 MGHRA and CDR2 YSYEKL. The germline V and J ends were trimmed by 4 bases and 3 bases, with 18 bases remaining between them. The CDR3, as DNA: TGCGCCAGCAGCCCGAGTCGAGGCCTCGGCCACTATGGCTACACCTTC. Its translation: CASSPSRGLGHYGYTF.

This clone was recorded once. The CDR3 protein is CASSLWRRENTEAFF. The CDR3, as DNA: TGTGCCAGCAGTTTATGGAGGCGGGAGAACACTGAAGCTTTCTTT. This chain links TRBV28 with TRBJ1-1; D not resolved. CDR1 and CDR2 (germline): MDHEN, SYDVKM. The CDR3 is 15 amino acids. V shed 0 bases and J shed 1 base, with 9 bases lying between them.

The CDR3 region has the DNA TGTGCCAGCCTTGAACGGGGAAGCACAGATACGCAGTATTTT. It codes for CASLERGSTDTQYF. The chain joins TRBV6-1 to TRBJ2-3, with D tentatively TRBD2 (5 bases). Trimming removed 8 bases at V and 0 bases at J, with 12 bases between. This CDR3 contains 14 residues. Per the germline V gene, CDR1 is MNHNS and CDR2 is SASEGT.

This clone has only a few counts. This specimen includes other DNA sequences encoding the same CDR3. The V call is TRBV11-2, the J call TRBJ1-6; D uncertain. The CDR3 is 12 residues long. Trimming stripped 2 bases from V and 7 bases from J, with 3 bases between. Germline V gene sequence: CDR1 SGHAT, CDR2 FQNNGV. CDR3 amino acids: CASSLLNSPLHF. Here the CDR3 DNA reads TGTGCCAGCAGCTTACTGAATTCACCCCTCCACTTT.